This T cell receptor (beta chain) stems from a study of Ad26.COV2.S vaccination and SARS-CoV-2 variants. Overall study: A participant enrolled in the COV1001 Ad26.COV2.S trial arm provided the sample. Intramuscular Ad26.COV2.S doses were given once or twice, 56 days apart. Study outcomes and limitations: Spike-specific CD8+ and CD4+ T cell responses reportedly showed substantial breadth after vaccination.

The method was immunoSEQ multiplex PCR; TCRdb's version includes in-frame clones alone and lacks a portion of them. The data contain about 370,000 clones, 88% of them singletons. The length of the CDR3 is 18 residues. The J segment lost 6 bases and the V segment lost 5 bases, leaving 16 bases of the junction unmatched. Germline V gene sequence: CDR1 SGHTA, CDR2 FQGNSA. Regarding this clone: Antigen specificity is unknown.

The treatment: around 19 received Ad26.COV2.S at low or high dose, single or two shots; about 5 received placebo; per-sample allocation not given. Vaccine and placebo recipients were sampled on day 63 after the first injection. This vaccine is an Ad26 vector that expresses the Wuhan-strain SARS-CoV-2 spike. The origin of this receptor is a person aged 18-60 years who received the Ad26.COV2.S COVID-19 vaccine or a placebo. This specimen was peripheral blood, taken in a trial of Ad26.COV2.S vaccine versus placebo. The V and J genes are TRBV7-2 and TRBJ2-1; 10 bases agree with TRBD2. This CDR3 reads CASSPRRGTSVGGNEQFF. CDR3 nucleotides: TGTGCCAGCAGCCCACGCAGAGGGACTAGCGTGGGGGGCAATGAGCAGTTCTTC. Combining the CDR3 with reference TRBV7-2 and TRBJ2-1 gives the whole variable domain GAGVSQSPSNKVTEKGKDVELRCDPISGHTALYWYRQSLGQGLEFLIYFQGNSAPDKSGLPSDRFSAERTGGSVSTLTIQRTQQEDSAVYLCASSPRRGTSVGGNEQFFGPGTRLTVL.